Below are 21 T cell receptor beta chains sequenced from a single sample in a study of cytomegalovirus exposure and HLA in healthy donors. PCR involved 60 Vbeta and 13 Jbeta primers. Repertoires were generated with immunoSEQ multiplex PCR, while TCRdb's copy carries only in-frame clones and drops some. Here the sample spans roughly 38,000 clones, 76% being singletons. What was sequenced was PBMCs. These receptors were obtained from a woman in her 30s in good health and CMV-seropositive.

The rearrangement uses TRBV7-3 and TRBJ2-5; 7 bases are shared with TRBD2. CDR1 is SGHTA and CDR2 is FQGTGA in the germline V gene. V shed 3 bases and J 0 bases; nucleotides not matched to a gene: 1. The CDR3 loop spans 14 amino acids. CDR3 protein: CASSFSGDQETQYF. CDR3 in DNA: TGTGCCAGCAGCTTCAGCGGGGACCAAGAGACCCAGTACTTC. The variable domain in full, completed from reference TRBV7-3 and TRBJ2-5, reads GAGVSQTPSNKVTEKGKYVELRCDPISGHTALYWYRQSLGQGPEFLIYFQGTGAADDSGLPNDRFFAVRPEGSVSTLKIQRTERGDSAVYLCASSFSGDQETQYFGPGTRLLVL.

This chain joins TRBV10-2 and TRBJ2-7, with unresolved D. Germline CDR1 WSHSY, CDR2 SAAADI. This CDR3 is 14 amino acids long. V lost 7 bases to trimming and J lost 2 bases, with 15 bases between them. The CDR3 coding sequence is TGCGCCAGCATGTCGGTCCAGGTGACCTACGAGCAGTACTTC. As protein: CASMSVQVTYEQYF.

The chain carries TRBV29-1 and TRBJ2-7, with TRBD2 as a possible D gene (6 bases). Trimming took 7 bases from V and 3 from J, leaving 13 bases between them. The CDR3 consists of 12 residues. In germline, CDR1 is SQVTM, CDR2 ANQGSEA. The CDR3 loop is CSAQGGGYEQYF. For the CDR3, the DNA is TGCAGCGCTCAGGGAGGAGGCTACGAGCAGTACTTC.

This clone was seen a few times. This chain joins TRBV19 and TRBJ1-1; 12 bases align to TRBD1. V lost 7 bases to trimming and J lost 10 bases; unmatched junction nucleotides: 10. CDR1 and CDR2 from the germline V gene are LNHDA and SQIVND (reference sequence). The CDR3 runs 14 residues. CDR3 nucleotides: TGTGCCAGTACCAAAGTCCCGGGACAGGGGGCAGCTTTCTTT. Translating it yields CASTKVPGQGAAFF.

The V call is TRBV9, the J call TRBJ2-7; 9 positions match TRBD1. Trimming removed 1 base from V and 4 bases from J; junction bases left unmatched: 9. The germline gives CDR1 SGDLS, CDR2 YYNGEE. The CDR3 extends over 16 amino acids. This chain's CDR3 is CASSVSPGQGKYEQYF. CDR3 DNA sequence: TGTGCCAGCAGCGTATCCCCCGGACAGGGGAAATACGAGCAGTACTTC.

This clone was seen a few times. V and J are TRBV6-1 and TRBJ1-4; the match to TRBD1 covers 7 bases. There are 15 residues in the CDR3. Per the germline V gene, CDR1 is MNHNS and CDR2 is SASEGT. V was clipped by 7 bases and J by 7 bases; unmatched bases: 12. CDR3 region: CASTHEGGGSEKLFF. The CDR3 nucleotides read TGTGCCAGCACCCATGAAGGGGGCGGAAGTGAAAAACTGTTTTTT.

V and J are TRBV7-8 and TRBJ2-7, with a weak D call TRBD2 (5 bases). V dropped 0 bases and J dropped 2 bases, with 8 bases sitting between them. Germline lookup yields CDR1 SGHVS and CDR2 FQNEAQ. The CDR3 spans 14 residues. CDR3 loop: CASSLAGVTYEQYF. Here the CDR3 DNA reads TGTGCCAGCAGCTTAGCCGGGGTTACCTACGAGCAGTACTTC. Drawing the rest from reference TRBV7-8 and TRBJ2-7, the complete variable domain is GAGVSQSPRYKVAKRGQDVALRCDPISGHVSLFWYQQALGQGPEFLTYFQNEAQLDKSGLPSDRFFAERPEGSVSTLKIQRTQQEDSAVYLCASSLAGVTYEQYFGPGTRLTVT.

The rearrangement uses TRBV7-6 and TRBJ2-1; 8 bases fit TRBD2. The CDR3 has 15 amino acids. Per the germline V gene, CDR1 is SGHVS and CDR2 is FNYEAQ. J lost 3 bases, V lost 1 base, and 2 bases had no gene match. CDR3 residues: CASSLGGLGYNEQFF. CDR3 nucleotides: TGTGCCAGCAGCTTAGGGGGACTAGGCTACAATGAGCAGTTCTTC.

This clone is a singleton in its sample. This chain links TRBV6-5 with TRBJ1-1; D call uncertain. The ends were cut back, 7 bases at V and 4 bases at J, with 16 bases in the middle. The length of the CDR3 is 14 residues. Germline-derived CDR1 and CDR2 are MNHEY and SVGAGI. The CDR3 reads CASKPKRIGTEAFF. The CDR3 DNA reads TGTGCCAGCAAACCGAAGCGGATCGGCACTGAAGCTTTCTTT.

V gene TRBV9 combines with J gene TRBJ2-3; 10 bases line up with TRBD2. Germline-derived CDR1 and CDR2 are SGDLS and YYNGEE. The CDR3 runs to 16 residues. With 3 bases clipped from V and 2 bases from J, the junction kept 6 bases outside the gene matches. The CDR3 reads CASSGKLAGNTDTQYF. The CDR3 nucleotides read TGTGCCAGCAGCGGAAAACTAGCGGGAAACACAGATACGCAGTATTTT. The full variable domain, with the rest looked up from reference TRBV9 and TRBJ2-3, is DSGVTQTPKHLITATGQRVTLRCSPRSGDLSVYWYQQSLDQGLQFLIQYYNGEERAKGNILERFSAQQFPDLHSELNLSSLELGDSALYFCASSGKLAGNTDTQYFGPGTRLTVL.

This clone is termed large. The chain links TRBV29-1 to TRBJ2-7; no clear D. Trimming stripped 0 bases from V and 0 bases from J, with 9 bases between. The CDR3 runs to 14 residues. Per germline, CDR1 SQVTM and CDR2 ANQGSEA. The CDR3 loop is CSVEEPEISYEQYF. CDR3 DNA sequence: TGCAGCGTTGAAGAACCCGAGATCTCCTACGAGCAGTACTTC.

The gene calls are TRBV10-3 and TRBJ2-1; TRBD2 agrees at 12 bases. After removal of 4 bases from V and 7 bases from J, the junction contained 2 bases not matched to a gene. The CDR3 has 14 amino acids. CDR1 and CDR2 from the germline V gene are ENHRY and SYGVKD. CDR3 region: CAISGLAGVNEQFF. In DNA form, the CDR3 reads TGTGCCATCAGTGGACTAGCGGGGGTAAATGAGCAGTTCTTC.

By sample share, this clone is medium-sized (0.01 to 0.1%). The CDR3: CASSPGQGHEQYF. CDR3 bases: TGTGCCAGCAGCCCCGGACAGGGTCACGAGCAGTACTTC. V and J are TRBV7-3 and TRBJ2-7; 8 positions agree with TRBD1. This CDR3 region has 13 residues. Germline CDR1 reads SGHTA; CDR2 reads FQGTGA. The junction had 5 bases not matched to a gene; V was cut back by 5 bases and J by 5 bases. Using reference TRBV7-3 and TRBJ2-7 for the parts outside the CDR3, the full variable domain is GAGVSQTPSNKVTEKGKYVELRCDPISGHTALYWYRQSLGQGPEFLIYFQGTGAADDSGLPNDRFFAVRPEGSVSTLKIQRTERGDSAVYLCASSPGQGHEQYFGPGTRLTVT.

The rearrangement uses TRBV7-8 and TRBJ2-4; TRBD2 matches 12 bases. The CDR3 totals 19 residues. Per germline, CDR1 SGHVS and CDR2 FQNEAQ. V lost 4 bases to trimming and J lost 0 bases; unmatched junction nucleotides: 10. CDR3 nucleotide sequence: TGTGCCAGCAGCTCCCTGACTAGCGGGGGCCTGCTAGCCAAAAACATTCAGTACTTC. This gives the protein CASSSLTSGGLLAKNIQYF.

The chain uses TRBV30 and TRBJ1-4; D unclear. From germline, CDR1 is GTSNPN and CDR2 SVGIG (reference sequence). This CDR3 has 13 amino acids. Trimming took 5 bases from V and 2 from J, leaving 9 bases between them. The CDR3 protein is CAWARTTNEKLFF. The CDR3 DNA follows: TGTGCCTGGGCCAGGACTACTAATGAAAAACTGTTTTTT. Full variable domain (rest looked up from reference TRBV30 and TRBJ1-4): SQTIHQWPATLVQPVGSPLSLECTVEGTSNPNLYWYRQAAGRGLQLLFYSVGIGQISSEVPQNLSASRPQDRQFILSSKKLLLSDSGFYLCAWARTTNEKLFFGSGTQLSVL.

The chain recombines TRBV10-3 with TRBJ1-2; TRBD1 might be the D (5 bases). This CDR3 is built from 14 residues. V was clipped by 2 bases and J by 6 bases, with 13 bases between them. Germline values: CDR1 ENHRY, CDR2 SYGVKD. CDR3 nucleotide sequence: TGTGCCATCAGTGAGGGGGCGGCCGCCGATGGCTACACCTTC. Translating gives CAISEGAAADGYTF.

The genes are TRBV27 and TRBJ2-5; a weak D match, TRBD1 (5 bases). With the DNA end fitting TRBJ2-7 better, the J assignment may be wrong. The CDR3 extends over 13 amino acids. Germline V gives CDR1 MNHEY, CDR2 SMNVEV (reference sequence). The DNA of the CDR3 is TGTGCCAGCAGCCTCCACCAGGGCTACGAGCAGTACTTC. It translates to CASSLHQGYEQYF.

The genes are TRBV27 and TRBJ2-7; D is possibly TRBD1 (6 bases). The CDR3 runs to 13 residues. Trimming left V 6 bases short and J 3 bases short, with 12 bases between. From germline, CDR1 is MNHEY and CDR2 SMNVEV (reference sequence). CDR3 in amino acids: CASSLGQYYEQYF. The CDR3 DNA is TGTGCCAGCAGCCTCGGACAGTACTACGAGCAGTACTTC.

This chain joins TRBV7-8 and TRBJ2-7; D is ambiguous. The CDR3 consists of 12 residues. The V and J ends lost 5 bases and 3 bases respectively, with 8 bases between them. Germline values: CDR1 SGHVS, CDR2 FQNEAQ. The CDR3 reads CASSPPFYEQYF. The CDR3 region has the DNA TGTGCCAGCAGCCCCCCTTTCTACGAGCAGTACTTC.

The chain employs TRBV6-5 and TRBJ2-1; 7 positions agree with TRBD2. Germline-derived CDR1 and CDR2 are MNHEY and SVGAGI. This CDR3 is built from 15 residues. V lost 1 base and J lost 6; bases outside the gene matches: 6. In nucleotides, the CDR3 is TGTGCCAGCAGTTACTTCGGGGAGGGGCTCAATGAGCAGTTCTTC. Its protein is CASSYFGEGLNEQFF.

The chain is built from TRBV15 and TRBJ2-7; tentatively, D is TRBD2 (5 bases). The CDR3 spans 14 residues. The germline CDR1 and CDR2 sequences are LNHNV and YYDKDF (reference sequence). V was pared by 1 base and J by 7 bases, with 14 bases between. CDR3 in DNA: TGTGCCACCAGCAGAGTCGGGGAGTACGGGGAGCAGTACTTC. Its translation is CATSRVGEYGEQYF.